The sequence of this TCR beta chain was determined in a study of shared clonotypes between healthy human individuals. Study-level information: Each donor had three CD4 naive, three CD4 memory, two CD8 naive and one CD8 memory plate. Study-wide findings and caveats: Rarefaction gave evidence that sorted-subset sequencing remained incomplete despite large depth. With a handful of donors compared, roughly 5% of naive CD4 clonotypes were shared.

The study ran the assay at deep level. Libraries were prepared by immunoSEQ multiplex PCR; TCRdb keeps only in-frame clonotypes and omits some of them. The sample yields fewer than 2.5 million clones, roughly 93% seen once. From germline, CDR1 is LNHDA and CDR2 SQIVND (reference sequence). The CDR3 sequence is 14 residues long. The trim removed 4 bases at V and 5 bases at J, leaving 3 bases unmatched. Points on this clone: Its antigen is still unknown.

The rearrangement uses TRBV19 and TRBJ2-7; TRBD1 aligns across 12 bases. The sample consisted of naive CD4+ T cells from PBMCs. As to subset: CD45RA+ positively selected. The sequence was obtained from a man aged 18 to 30 in good health. Some clones in this sample may be carry-over from other donors' samples. DNA for the CDR3: TGTGCCAGTAGTACCGGGACAGGGGGCAACGAGCAGTACTTC. It is translated as CASSTGTGGNEQYF.